The TCR delta chain described here comes from a study of delta chains in infants with herpesvirus infections (dated by TCRdb to 2021 to 2023). About the investigation overall: A Ugandan infant birth cohort was prospectively followed from birth to characterize gammadelta T cell responses to primary cytomegalovirus (CMV) infection. Blood samples from the infants were grouped into approximate ages of 1.5, 4, 8 and 12 months. The study looked for a public fetal Vdelta1/Vgamma8 gammadelta TCR clonotype in infants infected with CMV after birth. The previously published Belgian fetal and cord blood gammadelta TCR data were not generated in this cohort and were added only for comparison. gammadelta TCRs were sequenced from PBMC obtained from 18 CMV-infected infants (one congenitally infected) and eight or nine CMV-uninfected infants for whom sufficient sample was available. General findings and caveats noted by the study authors: Of some 19 CMV-infected infants, 4 carried the public Vdelta1 clonotype: the congenitally infected infant plus three who were infected postnatally before 120 days of age. The public clonotype was found only at the first time point after infection and was absent in uninfected infants and in those infected after 120 days. The authors acknowledged a small sample size and a lack of race- or environment-matched controls, because almost all Ugandans acquire CMV before adulthood. Public-clonotype frequency among Vdelta1 cells appeared to correlate inversely with age at infection and decayed rapidly, seemingly not persisting beyond around 9 weeks. In CMV-uninfected infants, the public clonotype might still be present but below the detection limit.

As concerns this clone: This clone's antigen is unknown. Base qualities are not recorded, but no much larger clone differs from it by a single base.

Pregnant women receiving prenatal care in Kampala, Uganda, were recruited, and the infants of these women were enrolled, with documentation of maternal HIV status required. Home visits to families took place weekly, and collection of infant clinical information, oral swabs and peripheral blood began at 6 weeks of age and was repeated every 4 months after that. Blood was drawn into heparin tubes, and PBMC were separated by Ficoll-Paque density gradient centrifugation and then cryopreserved. The CDR3 numbers 19 residues from cysteine through phenylalanine. The read is trimmed to its CDR3 DNA, 57 bases read in frame from base 1. CDR1 TSWWSYY and CDR2 QGS were looked up in the germline V gene. Germline trimming amounts to 3 bases on V and 4 bases on J, with 17 as the count of junction bases outside the gene matches. The library was made by RT-PCR. TCR cDNA was generated by reverse transcription of PBMC RNA with SuperScript II and gamma-chain- and delta-chain-specific primers. Purification of cDNA was performed with AMPure XP beads, after which the cDNA was amplified and indexed with Illumina adapters by means of the Nextera XT Index Kit. gammadelta TCR libraries were sequenced on an Illumina MiSeq with a V2 300-cycle kit. The original methods were these. Using MiXCR v2.1.12, CDR3 sequences were assembled, and reads were mapped onto D, J and V genes obtained from GenBank. VDJtools v1.2.1 was used to carry out repertoire analyses of the CDR3 clonotypes. TCRdb reprocessed the public data with the CATT caller; entries with the same nucleotide sequence were combined afterwards. Clone size and V and J calls follow TCRdb, not the original study. This sample gives roughly 1,700 delta-chain clones in total; under 30% of them show up just once. Of the sample, about a tenth falls within the top ten clones.

This TCR was sampled from a human donor who was a Ugandan infant, either HIV-exposed or HIV-unexposed (not recorded which). This sequence uses TRDV1 and TRDJ1; 10 of the junction bases match TRDD3. Specimen: peripheral blood, collected at time point 3 of longitudinal follow-up. CDR3 region: CALGDLRLRGDTYCDKLIF. Here is the DNA: TGTGCTCTTGGGGACCTCAGGTTGAGGGGGGATACGTATTGCGATAAACTCATCTTT.